A single sample is the source of the 32 T cell receptor beta chains below, sequenced in a study of cytomegalovirus exposure and HLA in healthy donors. The primer mix had 60 Vbeta and 13 Jbeta primers. Assay: immunoSEQ multiplex PCR; the TCRdb copy retains only in-frame clones and omits some. The sample carries fewer than 70,000 clones, about four fifths recorded once. Sequencing used PBMCs. The receptors here all came from a woman in her forties in good health and CMV-seronegative.

This clone was detected a few times. V gene TRBV18 combines with J gene TRBJ1-5; D not certain. CDR3 length: 14 residues. Trimming stripped 2 bases from V and 0 bases from J, with 5 bases between. Germline V CDR1 and CDR2: KGHSH, LQKENI. DNA of the CDR3: TGTGCCAGCTCACCAGGGAGTAGCAATCAGCCCCAGCATTTT. Translation: CASSPGSSNQPQHF.

The rearrangement joins TRBV28 to TRBJ1-4; 7 nucleotides match TRBD1. The V and J ends lost 6 bases and 5 bases, in that order; junction bases with no gene match: 9. The germline V gene has CDR1 MDHEN and CDR2 SYDVKM. This CDR3 spans 15 amino acids. The CDR3 DNA is TGTGCCAGCAGGGCCTTGACAGGGTGGAATGAAAAACTGTTTTTT. This translates into CASRALTGWNEKLFF.

V usage is TRBV5-1 and J usage is TRBJ2-5; 9 bases are shared with TRBD1. The CDR3 has 15 residues. With V trimmed by 6 bases and J by 5 bases, 11 bases remained unmatched. Germline assignment: CDR1 SGHRS and CDR2 YFSETQ. CDR3 bases: TGCGCCAGCACTAGGACAGGGGAGGGCAGGGAGACCCAGTACTTC. Its protein product is CASTRTGEGRETQYF.

This clone came up once. The chain combines TRBV9 with TRBJ2-7; a possible D gene is TRBD1 (6 bases). The germline V gene encodes CDR1 SGDLS and CDR2 YYNGEE. The CDR3 has 13 amino acids. The V and J ends lost 2 bases and 1 base respectively, with 7 bases between them. The CDR3 here is CASSVDSSYEQYF. The CDR3 bases are TGTGCCAGCAGCGTGGACAGTTCCTACGAGCAGTACTTC.

V is TRBV18 and J is TRBJ2-7; a possible D gene is TRBD1 (5 bases). Trimming pared 2 bases from V and 1 base from J, leaving 6 bases between. The CDR3 covers 13 residues. Germline assignment: CDR1 KGHSH and CDR2 LQKENI. As DNA, the CDR3 is TGTGCCAGCTCACCAGACAGTTCCTACGAGCAGTACTTC. Its translation is CASSPDSSYEQYF.

The CDR3 DNA reads as TGTGCCAGCAGTTACACGTCGGGAGGGCCCGTTACGCAGTATTTT. This codes for CASSYTSGGPVTQYF. The gene calls are TRBV6-5 and TRBJ2-3; 8 bases fit TRBD2. There are 15 residues in the CDR3. CDR1 and CDR2 from the germline V gene are MNHEY and SVGAGI. The trim removed 2 bases at V and 8 bases at J, leaving 9 bases unmatched.

The chain joins TRBV10-2 to TRBJ2-1, with TRBD2 identical over 11 bases. The CDR3 extends over 16 amino acids. J gave up 9 bases and V 0 bases, and 7 bases lay outside the gene matches. Germline V gene lookup returns CDR1 WSHSY and CDR2 SAAADI. The CDR3 spells CASSESRGLAGFEQFF. In DNA, the CDR3 is TGCGCCAGCAGTGAGTCGAGAGGACTAGCGGGTTTTGAGCAGTTCTTC.

V gene TRBV30 combines with J gene TRBJ2-6, with D possibly being TRBD1 (6 bases). V dropped 4 bases and J dropped 1 base, with 8 bases sitting between them. Germline CDR1 and CDR2: GTSNPN and SVGIG (reference sequence). This CDR3 is built from 14 residues. The CDR3 sequence is CAWTTGSGANVLTF. The CDR3, as DNA: TGTGCCTGGACTACAGGGTCTGGGGCCAACGTCCTGACTTTC.

J is TRBJ2-2 and V is TRBV11-2; 12 bases align to TRBD2. From germline, CDR1 is SGHAT and CDR2 FQNNGV. The CDR3 is 15 amino acids. J gave up 6 bases and V 5 bases, and 4 bases lay outside the gene matches. This CDR3 is CASSRGLAGPGELFF. CDR3 nucleotides: TGTGCCAGCAGCCGTGGACTAGCGGGACCCGGGGAGCTGTTTTTT.

The gene calls are TRBV28 and TRBJ2-1; maybe TRBD2 (5 bases). V shed 7 bases and J shed 3 bases, with 13 bases lying between them. Germline-derived CDR1 and CDR2 are MDHEN and SYDVKM. CDR3 length equals 14 residues. CDR3 sequence (DNA): TGTGCCAGCAATCGTCCTAGCCTCTACAATGAGCAGTTCTTC. Amino acids: CASNRPSLYNEQFF.

The rearrangement uses TRBV7-2 and TRBJ2-5, with a tentative D call TRBD1 (5 bases). Germline CDR1 reads SGHTA; CDR2 reads FQGNSA. Deletions cut 5 bases from V and 2 bases from J, with 12 bases between. The CDR3 covers 14 residues. The CDR3 protein is CASSPRAGQETQYF. The DNA for the CDR3 is TGTGCCAGCAGCCCACGGGCAGGGCAAGAGACCCAGTACTTC.

This chain connects TRBV9 to TRBJ2-3; 9 bases are a match to TRBD2. The V gene end was trimmed by 1 base and the J gene end by 4 bases; junction bases not matched to a gene: 7. Per the germline V gene, CDR1 is SGDLS and CDR2 is YYNGEE. The CDR3 has 16 amino acids. CDR3 amino acids: CASSVLSSGTSDTQYF. The CDR3, as DNA: TGTGCCAGCAGCGTATTGTCTAGCGGGACCTCAGATACGCAGTATTTT.

The chain has TRBV27 and TRBJ1-5; D is perhaps TRBD1 (5 bases). Trimming shortened V by 5 bases and J by 0 bases, and 14 bases separated the two germline ends. Germline assignment: CDR1 MNHEY and CDR2 SMNVEV (reference sequence). This CDR3 is built from 16 residues. The CDR3 sequence is CASSNRGDYSNQPQHF. In DNA form, the CDR3 reads TGTGCCAGCAGTAATCGGGGGGATTATAGCAATCAGCCCCAGCATTTT.

The chain links TRBV27 to TRBJ2-5; a possible D gene is TRBD1 (6 bases). Trimming pared 2 bases from V and 5 bases from J, leaving 9 bases between. CDR3 length: 13 residues. The germline CDR1 and CDR2 sequences are MNHEY and SMNVEV (reference sequence). The CDR3 region is CASSLGGLETQYF. Here the CDR3 DNA reads TGTGCCAGCAGTTTAGGGGGCCTGGAGACCCAGTACTTC.

This clone was counted once. The J gene is TRBJ2-5, the V gene TRBV4-2; the match to TRBD1 covers 8 bases. The CDR3 has 15 amino acids. Per germline, CDR1 LGHNA and CDR2 YNFKEQ. The V gene end was trimmed by 0 bases and the J gene end by 6 bases; junction bases not matched to a gene: 6. The CDR3 DNA follows: TGTGCCAGCAGCCAAGAAGGACAGGGTTCGAAGACCCAGTACTTC. This encodes CASSQEGQGSKTQYF.

The rearrangement uses TRBV11-2 and TRBJ2-2; tentative D call: TRBD1 (5 bases). V was cut by 3 bases and J by 6 bases, with 11 bases left in between. The CDR3 is 14 residues long. Germline assignment: CDR1 SGHAT and CDR2 FQNNGV. CDR3 bases: TGTGCCAGCAGCTTGGAGCCAGGGCCCGGGGAGCTGTTTTTT. This sequence encodes CASSLEPGPGELFF.

DNA for the CDR3: TGTGCCAGCAGCCAACAGGGACAGAGCTCCTACGAGCAGTACTTC. Translating it yields CASSQQGQSSYEQYF. V gene TRBV7-6 combines with J gene TRBJ2-7; 7 bases fit TRBD1. V lost 5 bases to trimming and J lost 0 bases; unmatched junction nucleotides: 7. CDR1 is SGHVS and CDR2 is FNYEAQ in the germline V gene. The CDR3 spans 15 residues.

The V and J genes are TRBV6-4 and TRBJ2-1; 11 bases match TRBD2. CDR3 length: 15 residues. The ends lost 5 bases at V and 5 bases at J; junction bases unmatched: 5. CDR1 is MRHNA, CDR2 SNTAGT, per germline. In nucleotides, the CDR3 is TGTGCCAGCAGTCTAACTAGCGGGGGCCACAATGAGCAGTTCTTC. Its protein is CASSLTSGGHNEQFF.

The chain uses TRBV7-8 and TRBJ1-1, with 9 positions matching TRBD1. Losses at the gene ends were 1 base for V and 1 base for J; bases not matched to a gene: 7. The CDR3 extends over 17 amino acids. CDR1 SGHVS and CDR2 FQNEAQ come from the germline V gene. The CDR3 here is CASSLGGTGRGNTEAFF. In DNA, the CDR3 is TGTGCCAGCAGCTTAGGGGGGACAGGGCGTGGGAACACTGAAGCTTTCTTT.

The CDR3 sequence: CASSPRTATNEKLFF. The CDR3 DNA reads as TGTGCCAGCAGCCCACGAACTGCAACTAATGAAAAACTGTTTTTT. This chain uses TRBV4-2 with TRBJ1-4; D uncertain. V dropped 4 bases and J dropped 0 bases, with 9 bases sitting between them. This CDR3 comprises 15 residues. Germline values: CDR1 LGHNA, CDR2 YNFKEQ.

The V gene is TRBV28, the J gene TRBJ1-2, with 9 nucleotides matching TRBD1. The germline V gene has CDR1 MDHEN and CDR2 SYDVKM. The CDR3 is 18 residues long. The V segment lost 4 bases and the J segment 3 bases; nucleotides outside the gene matches: 15. This CDR3 is CASSSGDRGYTLDYGYTF. The DNA for the CDR3 is TGTGCCAGCAGTTCCGGCGACAGGGGGTACACACTTGACTATGGCTACACCTTC.

The chain links TRBV7-9 to TRBJ2-1, with 8 bases aligning to TRBD2. This CDR3 has 18 residues. The ends lost 1 base at V and 0 bases at J; junction bases unmatched: 8. Germline V gene lookup returns CDR1 SEHNR and CDR2 FQNEAQ (reference sequence). In DNA, the CDR3 is TGTGCCAGCAGCTTAGTTTTTGGTCTAGCGGGCTCCTACAATGAGCAGTTCTTC. Its protein product is CASSLVFGLAGSYNEQFF.

The gene calls are TRBV7-3 and TRBJ2-1, with 7 bases that match TRBD2. Germline V gives CDR1 SGHTA, CDR2 FQGTGA. Trimming at V came to 5 bases and at J to 6 bases, leaving 4 bases not matched to a gene. The CDR3 contains 13 residues. CDR3: CASSPGGSNEQFF. CDR3 coding DNA: TGTGCCAGCAGCCCCGGGGGGTCCAATGAGCAGTTCTTC. The full variable domain, in which reference TRBV7-3 and TRBJ2-1 provide the parts outside the CDR3, is GAGVSQTPSNKVTEKGKYVELRCDPISGHTALYWYRQSLGQGPEFLIYFQGTGAADDSGLPNDRFFAVRPEGSVSTLKIQRTERGDSAVYLCASSPGGSNEQFFGPGTRLTVL.

The chain recombines TRBV5-1 with TRBJ2-6, with 8 nucleotides matching TRBD1. CDR3 length: 16 residues. Germline assignment: CDR1 SGHRS and CDR2 YFSETQ. Unmatched junction bases numbered 5, after V lost 4 bases and J lost 2 bases. DNA for the CDR3: TGCGCCAGCAGCGCGCGACAGGGGCCTGGGGCCAACGTCCTGACTTTC. This encodes CASSARQGPGANVLTF. The full variable domain, completed using reference TRBV5-1 and TRBJ2-6, is KAGVTQTPRYLIKTRGQQVTLSCSPISGHRSVSWYQQTPGQGLQFLFEYFSETQRNKGNFPGRFSGRQFSNSRSEMNVSTLELGDSALYLCASSARQGPGANVLTFGAGSRLTVL.

A single count supports this clone. The chain joins TRBV11-2 to TRBJ1-2, with D unresolved. The germline gives CDR1 SGHAT, CDR2 FQNNGV. Trimming shortened V by 4 bases and J by 5 bases, and 17 bases separated the two germline ends. This CDR3 contains 15 residues. The CDR3 DNA reads as TGTGCCAGCAGCTCGCCAATAATAGCGCGGTATGGCTACACCTTC. Translating it yields CASSSPIIARYGYTF.

This rearrangement joins TRBV6-1 to TRBJ2-7; D uncertain. CDR1 is MNHNS, CDR2 SASEGT, per germline. Trimming took off 6 bases at V and 3 bases at J, with 3 bases between the two ends. CDR3 length equals 10 residues. In DNA form, the CDR3 reads TGTGCCAGCAGACTCTACGAGCAGTACTTC. It specifies CASRLYEQYF.

The V gene is TRBV5-1, the J gene TRBJ2-2; 13 bases are a match to TRBD2. V trimming: 1 base; J trimming: 3 bases; junction bases outside the gene matches: 0. Germline V gives CDR1 SGHRS, CDR2 YFSETQ. The CDR3 contains 16 residues. CDR3: CASSLTSGRDTGELFF. The CDR3 DNA sequence: TGCGCCAGCAGCTTGACTAGCGGGAGGGACACCGGGGAGCTGTTTTTT.

The chain links TRBV7-9 to TRBJ2-2, with 7 bases that match TRBD1. Germline values: CDR1 SEHNR, CDR2 FQNEAQ (reference sequence). The V and J ends lost 8 bases and 1 base, in that order; junction bases with no gene match: 7. The CDR3 is made up of 15 amino acids. The CDR3 DNA reads TGTGCCAGCCGGGCAGGGGGTATGAACACCGGGGAGCTGTTTTTT. This sequence encodes CASRAGGMNTGELFF.

This clone was counted once. The chain employs TRBV5-6 and TRBJ1-4; D unresolved. The CDR3 is made up of 14 amino acids. Trimming removed 1 base at V and 8 bases at J, with 12 bases between. Per germline, CDR1 SGHDT and CDR2 YYEEEE. The CDR3 nucleotides read TGTGCCAGCAGCTTGCCGGGAGGAGACGAAAAACTGTTTTTT. It codes for CASSLPGGDEKLFF.

The chain employs TRBV7-8 and TRBJ1-5; 7 bases align to TRBD1. The CDR3 has 15 amino acids. Germline CDR1 is SGHVS and CDR2 is FQNEAQ. Trimming at V came to 4 bases and at J to 7 bases, leaving 10 bases not matched to a gene. CDR3 coding DNA: TGTGCCAGCAGCTCCTACCAGGAGGGGGCGCAGCCCCAGCATTTT. Protein product: CASSSYQEGAQPQHF. Complete variable domain (other parts from reference TRBV7-8 and TRBJ1-5): GAGVSQSPRYKVAKRGQDVALRCDPISGHVSLFWYQQALGQGPEFLTYFQNEAQLDKSGLPSDRFFAERPEGSVSTLKIQRTQQEDSAVYLCASSSYQEGAQPQHFGDGTRLSIL.

The CDR3 reads CASRLGTANTGELFF. Here the CDR3 DNA reads TGTGCCAGCAGACTAGGGACAGCGAACACCGGGGAGCTGTTTTTT. The V gene is TRBV6-5, the J gene TRBJ2-2; 7 positions agree with TRBD1. Germline V gene data show CDR1 as MNHEY and CDR2 as SVGAGI. The CDR3 sequence is 15 residues long. V was clipped by 6 bases and J by 0 bases; unmatched bases: 4.

The J gene is TRBJ1-1, the V gene TRBV4-1; TRBD1 matches at 9 bases. Per the germline V gene, CDR1 is MGHRA and CDR2 is YSYEKL. The ends lost 6 bases at V and 2 bases at J; junction bases unmatched: 4. There are 14 residues in the CDR3. CDR3 nucleotide sequence: TGCGCCAGCAGATTGGACAGGGGAAACACTGAAGCTTTCTTT. It is translated as CASRLDRGNTEAFF.